Listed below are T cell receptor beta chains from one sample, sequenced in a study of blood T cell repertoires in COVID-19. Method: immunoSEQ multiplex PCR; TCRdb's copy keeps in-frame clones and lacks some. The data show around 390,000 clones, more than 75% seen once. Sequencing was carried out using PBMCs or T cells enriched from blood (not recorded which). These TCRs come from a woman in her 50s who had recovered from COVID-19. CDR3s include the opening cysteine and the closing phenylalanine or tryptophan. D genes are given only for firm matches. A row's size may be missing; if present it is once, few, many or a size class.

D	J	size	V	CDR3	DNA
NA	TRBJ1-1	NA	TRBV19	CASSPYGNTEAFF	TGTGCCAGTAGTCCCTATGGTAACACTGAAGCTTTCTTT
NA	TRBJ2-1	NA	TRBV9	CASSVGYSSYNEQFF	TGTGCCAGCAGCGTAGGATATAGCTCCTACAATGAGCAGTTCTTC
TRBD1	TRBJ2-3	NA	TRBV7-9	CASRSAGTGYTDTQYF	TGTGCCAGCAGAAGCGCCGGGACAGGTTACACAGATACGCAGTATTTT
NA	TRBJ1-4	NA	TRBV30	CAWSSGGKLFF	TGTGCCTGGAGTTCCGGGGGAAAACTGTTTTTT
NA	TRBJ2-2	NA	TRBV13	CASSLVPSSGELFF	TGTGCCAGCAGCTTAGTCCCTAGCTCCGGGGAGCTGTTTTTT
NA	TRBJ1-3	NA	TRBV14	CASSRQPPSGNTIYF	TGTGCCAGCAGCCGACAGCCGCCCTCTGGAAACACCATATATTTT
NA	TRBJ1-1	NA	TRBV9	CASSGEQPEAFF	TGTGCCAGCTCAGGGGAGCAGCCCGAAGCTTTCTTT
NA	TRBJ2-1	NA	TRBV30	CAWSVSKSTPQFF	TGTGCCTGGAGTGTATCCAAATCGACACCGCAGTTCTTC
TRBD1	TRBJ2-7	NA	TRBV19	CATSVGTGLGATEQYF	TGTGCCACCTCAGTCGGGACAGGCCTAGGGGCTACCGAGCAGTACTTC
NA	TRBJ1-6	NA	TRBV19	CASTLLRPVALSYNSPLHF	TGTGCCAGTACCCTTCTCAGGCCGGTCGCGCTCTCCTATAATTCACCCCTCCACTTT
TRBD1	TRBJ1-4	once	TRBV19	CASMRTGGAEKLFF	TGTGCCAGTATGAGGACAGGGGGCGCCGAAAAACTGTTTTTT
NA	TRBJ2-1	NA	TRBV9	CASSVAGTTGNNEQFF	TGTGCCAGCAGCGTAGCTGGGACAACCGGCAACAATGAGCAGTTCTTC
TRBD1	TRBJ1-2	NA	TRBV12-3/TRBV12-4	CASREGAHGYTF	TGTGCCAGCAGGGAGGGGGCGCATGGCTACACCTTC
NA	TRBJ2-3	NA	TRBV2	CASSGAQADTQYF	TGTGCCAGCAGTGGGGCACAAGCAGATACGCAGTATTTT
NA	TRBJ2-1	NA	TRBV2	CASSDSTYNEQFF	TGTGCCAGCAGTGATTCGACTTACAATGAGCAGTTCTTC
NA	TRBJ2-3	NA	TRBV24-1	CATSAQTGTQYF	TGTGCCACCAGTGCCCAGACAGGTACGCAGTATTTT
TRBD1	TRBJ1-6	NA	TRBV7-2	CASSPQGGTLHF	TGTGCCAGCAGCCCACAGGGGGGCACCCTCCACTTT
TRBD1	TRBJ1-5	NA	TRBV9	CASSVGPGQGFEPQHF	TGTGCCAGCAGCGTTGGGCCGGGACAGGGGTTTGAGCCCCAGCATTTT
NA	TRBJ2-1	NA	TRBV5-1	CASSLSSGSDEQFF	TGCGCCAGCAGCTTGTCATCCGGGTCCGATGAGCAGTTCTTC
NA	TRBJ2-7	few	TRBV5-4	CASSSPVGEQYF	TGTGCCAGCAGCTCCCCCGTCGGCGAGCAGTACTTC
NA	TRBJ1-2	NA	TRBV27	CASSFRRTDYGYTF	TGTGCCAGCAGTTTCCGACGGACTGACTATGGCTACACCTTC
TRBD1	TRBJ1-1	NA	TRBV6-1	CASSPTGANTEAFF	TGTGCCAGCAGTCCTACAGGGGCGAACACTGAAGCTTTCTTT
TRBD1	TRBJ1-2	NA	TRBV29-1	CSVADRAGGYTF	TGCAGCGTTGCTGACAGGGCTGGCGGCTACACCTTC
NA	TRBJ1-2	NA	TRBV27	CASSFSGNGYTF	TGTGCCAGCAGTTTCTCAGGAAATGGCTACACCTTC
NA	TRBJ1-1	few	TRBV7-9	CASSLGWYSNTEAFF	TGTGCCAGCAGCTTAGGGTGGTACTCGAACACTGAAGCTTTCTTT
NA	TRBJ2-7	NA	TRBV7-9	CASSLSPSYEQYF	TGTGCCAGCAGCTTATCCCCGAGCTACGAGCAGTACTTC
TRBD2	TRBJ2-1	once	TRBV27	CASSPRLAGGPHHNEQFF	TGTGCCAGCAGTCCCCGGCTAGCGGGGGGGCCCCATCACAATGAGCAGTTCTTC
NA	TRBJ1-2	NA	TRBV7-2	CASSLLGTQLNYGYTF	TGTGCCAGCAGCCTTCTAGGGACACAACTTAACTATGGCTACACCTTC
NA	TRBJ2-3	NA	TRBV7-6	CASHGVTDTQYF	TGTGCCAGCCATGGAGTAACAGATACGCAGTATTTT
NA	TRBJ1-6	NA	TRBV30	CAWSQGDNSPLHF	TGTGCCTGGAGCCAGGGCGATAATTCACCCCTCCACTTT
NA	TRBJ2-7	NA	TRBV28	CASRRQVSSYEQYF	TGTGCCAGCAGGAGACAGGTTAGCTCCTACGAGCAGTACTTC
TRBD1	TRBJ1-2	once	TRBV28	CASSGTTGVGTF	TGTGCCAGCAGTGGAACCACAGGGGTTGGGACCTTC
NA	TRBJ1-2	NA	TRBV6-5	CASSYSSNFGDGYTF	TGTGCCAGCAGTTACTCATCGAATTTCGGGGATGGCTACACCTTC
TRBD1	TRBJ1-6	few	TRBV28	CATSPPSGQGASPLHF	TGTGCCACCTCTCCGCCGAGTGGACAGGGGGCTTCACCCCTCCACTTT
TRBD1	TRBJ1-1	NA	TRBV18	CASREGQGAWTEAFF	TGTGCCAGCCGTGAGGGACAGGGGGCTTGGACTGAAGCTTTCTTT
NA	TRBJ1-2	few	TRBV5-6	CASSYGTTNYGYTF	TGTGCCAGCAGCTACGGGACAACTAACTATGGCTACACCTTC
NA	TRBJ2-5	NA	TRBV4-1	CASSQGGDTYQETQYF	TGCGCCAGCAGCCAAGGGGGAGATACGTACCAAGAGACCCAGTACTTC
TRBD1	TRBJ1-2	NA	TRBV10-3	CAITPDRVESGVGGYTF	TGTGCCATCACTCCCGACAGGGTGGAGAGTGGGGTAGGTGGCTACACCTTC
NA	TRBJ1-6	NA	TRBV28	CASKEVDFPLHF	TGTGCCAGCAAAGAGGTTGATTTCCCCCTCCACTTT
NA	TRBJ2-3	NA	TRBV7-2	CASSLDQGRMGTDTQYF	TGTGCCAGCAGCTTAGATCAGGGCAGGATGGGCACAGATACGCAGTATTTT
TRBD1	TRBJ2-1	NA	TRBV5-5	CASSLSTGFNEQFF	TGTGCCAGCAGCTTATCGACAGGGTTCAATGAGCAGTTCTTC
NA	TRBJ1-5	NA	TRBV18	CASSRGTTNDQPQHF	TGTGCCAGCTCACGGGGGACAACTAATGATCAGCCCCAGCATTTT
NA	TRBJ1-1	NA	TRBV9	CASSVGGSEAFF	TGTGCCAGCAGCGTAGGAGGGTCTGAAGCTTTCTTT
NA	TRBJ1-1	once	TRBV27	CASSLGGAVNTEAFF	TGTGCCAGCAGTTTAGGGGGGGCGGTGAACACTGAAGCTTTCTTT
NA	TRBJ1-2	NA	TRBV6-5	CASTPGQSYGYTF	TGTGCCAGCACCCCCGGACAGAGCTATGGCTACACCTTC
TRBD1	TRBJ1-2	NA	TRBV28	CASSPGTGARDYGYTF	TGTGCCAGCAGTCCCGGGACAGGCGCAAGGGACTATGGCTACACCTTC
NA	TRBJ1-4	NA	TRBV11-1	CASSSGLGEKLFF	TGTGCCAGCAGCTCAGGGCTCGGGGAAAAACTGTTTTTT
TRBD1	TRBJ1-6	once	TRBV28	CASSPPGQGLDEYNSPLHF	TGTGCCAGCAGTCCTCCGGGACAGGGCCTTGACGAGTATAATTCACCCCTCCACTTT
NA	TRBJ2-1	once	TRBV19	CASSGQISYNEQFF	TGTGCCAGTAGCGGACAAATCTCCTACAATGAGCAGTTCTTC
NA	TRBJ2-2	NA	TRBV3-1/TRBV3-2	CASSPSTPGELFF	TGTGCCAGCAGCCCTTCCACACCGGGGGAGCTGTTTTTT
TRBD1	TRBJ1-6	NA	TRBV18	CASARDRSPNSPLHF	TGTGCCAGCGCCAGGGACAGGAGCCCTAATTCACCCCTCCACTTT
TRBD1	TRBJ2-1	once	TRBV28	CASSSRGLYNEQFF	TGTGCCAGCAGTTCCAGGGGGCTCTACAATGAGCAGTTCTTC
NA	TRBJ2-1	NA	TRBV4-1	CASSHPGGGYNEQFF	TGCGCCAGCAGCCACCCCGGGGGAGGCTACAATGAGCAGTTCTTC
NA	TRBJ1-4	NA	TRBV19	CASSGTVTTNEKLFF	TGTGCCAGTAGTGGTACAGTTACAACTAATGAAAAACTGTTTTTT
TRBD1	TRBJ1-6	NA	TRBV27	CASSSYLGQGINSPLHF	TGTGCCAGCAGTTCCTACCTAGGACAGGGGATTAATTCACCCCTCCACTTT
TRBD1	TRBJ2-5	NA	TRBV5-6	CASSSLGQGQETQYF	TGTGCCAGCAGCTCTCTGGGACAGGGGCAAGAGACCCAGTACTTC
NA	TRBJ2-3	NA	TRBV7-2	CASSLGGPGTDTQYF	TGTGCCAGCAGCTTAGGCGGCCCCGGCACAGATACGCAGTATTTT